This TCR beta chain was profiled in a study of shared clonotypes between healthy human individuals. Study in general: Every donor yielded three CD4 naive, three CD4 memory, two CD8 naive and one CD8 memory plate.

Several immunoSEQ 96-well plates shared each subset's DNA, each plate a replicate. Clones were sequenced by immunoSEQ multiplex PCR, and TCRdb holds only the in-frame ones, with some missing. There are roughly 640,000 clones in the sample; approximately 79% occur only once, and approximately 1.7% lies in the top ten. V dropped 4 bases and J dropped 5; count of bases not matched to a gene: 7. Germline V lookup: CDR1 MGHRA, CDR2 YSYEKL. This CDR3 is 15 amino acids long. This rearrangement joins TRBV4-1 to TRBJ2-7, with 11 bases fitting TRBD2. This receptor was taken from a woman aged 25 to 39 in good health. Sequenced sample: memory CD4+ T cells sorted from blood. The subset here: CD45RA-negative fraction. As DNA, the CDR3 is TGCGCCAGCAGCCTAGCGGGAGGGTCGCCCCACGAGCAGTACTTC. It translates to CASSLAGGSPHEQYF.